Following are 2 T cell receptor beta chains from one sample sequenced in a study of blood T cell repertoires in COVID-19. TCRdb's copy holds only in-frame clones and misses some; the assay was immunoSEQ multiplex PCR. The sample holds 70,000 or so clones, roughly 80% seen once. Material: peripheral blood. All receptors derive from a man between 60 and 70 years old with acute or convalescent COVID-19.

V gene TRBV19 combines with J gene TRBJ1-1; perhaps TRBD1 as D (6 bases). This CDR3 contains 13 residues. V lost 7 bases and J 5 bases, leaving 14 bases between the germline ends. The germline V gene has CDR1 LNHDA and CDR2 SQIVND (reference sequence). Written as DNA, the CDR3 is TGTGCCAGTAAGTTACAGGGTCGGACTGAAGCTTTCTTT. Encoded protein: CASKLQGRTEAFF.

This chain connects TRBV30 to TRBJ2-1; 10 bases fit TRBD2. Germline CDR1 is GTSNPN and CDR2 is SVGIG (reference sequence). There are 13 residues in the CDR3. The V segment lost 2 bases and the J segment 7 bases; nucleotides outside the gene matches: 2. The CDR3 sequence is CAWSTLAGNEQFF. As DNA, the CDR3 is TGTGCCTGGAGTACACTAGCGGGGAATGAGCAGTTCTTC.